This T cell receptor beta chain comes out of a study of T cells after posttransplantation cyclophosphamide (TCRdb year 2016). At the level of the whole study: Using TRB sequencing, the study followed how the T cell repertoire reconstituted after myeloablative bone marrow transplantation in which posttransplantation cyclophosphamide served as GVHD prophylaxis. Public TRB sequences were checked against a database of over 3,500 sequences associated with responses to pathogens, tumor antigens, self-antigens and alloantigens. Blood from every one of the 30 or so PTCy patients who had 1-year posttransplant specimens underwent TRB sequencing. In 3 patients, up to about 3 additional blood samples taken between 2 and 5.2 years after transplant also underwent TRB sequencing, as did pretransplant blood from 4 patients. Because TRA and TRB clonality correlated tightly in roughly nine samples, the subsequent TCR analyses were limited to TRB only. Antigen receptor sequencing was done on samples from 35 PTCy-treated patients and from roughly 17 related bone marrow donors of those patients.

V and J are truncated by 3 bases and 10 bases respectively, leaving an intervening sequence of 13 bases. The CDR3 covers 14 residues, taking in both the cysteine and the phenylalanine. The entry retains the CDR3 DNA only, 42 bases that are in frame from base 1. Based on the germline V gene (reference sequence), the CDR1 and CDR2 sequences are SEHNR and FQNEAQ. The study at large found these results: Across the 35 to 55 patients, TRB clonality was highly associated with recipient CMV seropositivity and CMV reactivation, and diversity with PTCy was similar to that in the CNI/methotrexate controls. Donor-recipient similarity was low at 1-2 months but increased during the first year, and donor CD8+ memory clones often dominated later blood repertoires. The TRB repertoires of T cells infiltrating skin or the GI tract showed only limited overlap with the TRB repertoires found in blood.

This clone appeared many times. Its antigen specificity is not known. Per-base qualities were not stored, and no clone one base away is much larger. Genomic DNA was used for TRB sequencing, which was performed with the immunoSEQ assay at survey resolution or with the hsTCRB kit. The authors processed their data as follows. The immunoSEQ software handled the initial read processing, while the LymphoSeq R package was used for the repertoire analyses. Clonality was computed as 1 minus normalized Shannon entropy, and a Gini coefficient was also calculated for each TRB dataset. To infer phenotypes in unsorted samples, TRB sequences from sorted subsets of the recipient or donor were mapped onto the unsorted samples of the same recipient. The immuneACCESS repertoire file appears here via TCRdb, limited to in-frame rearrangements. These files lack a portion of the clones; in checked studies, under half of the deficit traces to unresolved V genes, and the cause of the others is not known. V and J calls and clone size follow that table, whereas D and trimming were derived from the DNA. For this sample, approximately 13,000 clones are listed, none of them singletons. Of the sample, 23% falls within the top ten clones.

Reading the label with the study, this specimen's treatment or condition is: high-dose cyclophosphamide on days +3 and +4 as single-agent GVHD prophylaxis. For conditioning, the PTCy patients got busulfan and fludarabine, then a related or unrelated marrow graft, followed by cyclophosphamide on days +3 and +4. The PTCy-treated patients were enrolled in a prospective multi-institutional clinical trial. Peripheral blood and bone marrow mononuclear cells were isolated by Ficoll-Hypaque density centrifugation and cryopreserved. Sequencing used PBMCs, obtained 1162 days after allogeneic stem cell transplant with posttransplant cyclophosphamide. This sequence was found in a female patient aged 35-55 years who received an allogeneic stem cell transplant from a related donor, was CMV-positive, and had no GVHD. After a transplant, not all T cells may be the patient's own; some may come from the graft donor. The chain links TRBV7-9 with TRBJ1-6, with no confident D gene call. The CDR3: CASSFTEYGSPLHF. The DNA sequence is as follows: TGTGCCAGCAGCTTTACCGAGTACGGGTCACCCCTCCACTTT.